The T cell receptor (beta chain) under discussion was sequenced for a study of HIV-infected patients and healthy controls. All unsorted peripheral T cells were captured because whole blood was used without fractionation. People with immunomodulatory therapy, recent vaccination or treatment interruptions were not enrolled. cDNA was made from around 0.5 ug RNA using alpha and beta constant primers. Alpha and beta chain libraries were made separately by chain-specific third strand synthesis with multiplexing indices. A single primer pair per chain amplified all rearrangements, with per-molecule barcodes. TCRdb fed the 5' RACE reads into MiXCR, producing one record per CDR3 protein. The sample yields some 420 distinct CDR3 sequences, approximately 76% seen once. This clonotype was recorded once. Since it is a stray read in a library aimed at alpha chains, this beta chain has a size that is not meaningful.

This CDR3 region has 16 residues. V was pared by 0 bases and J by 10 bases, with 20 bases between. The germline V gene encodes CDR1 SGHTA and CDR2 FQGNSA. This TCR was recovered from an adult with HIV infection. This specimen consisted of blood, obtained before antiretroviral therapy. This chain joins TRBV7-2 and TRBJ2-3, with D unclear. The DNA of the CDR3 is TGTGCCAGCAGCTTAGCCGTACAACTAACGGAAAGTGCGCAGTATTTT. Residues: CASSLAVQLTESAQYF.